This T cell receptor beta chain was captured in a study of vaccination effects on CD4 cells after COVID-19. In regard to this clone: Its antigen is not identified.

The CDR3 has 14 amino acids. Germline-derived CDR1 and CDR2 are SGHRS and YFSETQ. Trimming removed 7 bases from V and 6 bases from J, with 18 bases in between. After expansion with viral peptide pools in the ViraFEST assay, antigen-specific CD4+ T cells were sequenced. Scientists isolated CD4+ T cells after a roughly 10-day culture period ended. Two-dose vaccination with either BNT162b2 or mRNA-1273 was given to the participants. Generated by immunoSEQ multiplex PCR, the TCRdb table keeps only in-frame clones and is missing some. Seen here are approximately 70,000 clones, 80% to 85% observed once, and the top ten hold 0.95% to 1.5%.

The receptor was isolated from a human donor who received a COVID-19 vaccine. Here the sequenced sample was CD4+ T cells from PBMCs cultured with HCoV-229E spike peptides, taken after COVID-19 vaccination. This chain links TRBV5-1 with TRBJ2-3; TRBD1 is a possible D gene (6 bases). CDR3 sequence (DNA): TGCGCCAGCGGACCACAGGGATTCCCGGATACGCAGTATTTT. This codes for CASGPQGFPDTQYF.